This T cell receptor beta chain came from a study of somatic mutations in cytotoxic T cells in rheumatoid arthritis (dated by TCRdb to the late 2010s). In the study overall: Before any treatment started and right after they were diagnosed, patients gave peripheral blood samples (around 30 ml EDTA). Sorted V beta1+ cells also underwent TCRB sequencing, and some V beta antibody-stained T-cell populations were flow-sorted at nearly 100% purity on a FACSAria II or Sony SH800. In newly diagnosed rheumatoid arthritis without treatment, the study examined if expanded CD8+ T-cell clones harbor somatic mutations, relying on TCRB deep sequencing to characterize clonality. A total of 65 or so rheumatoid arthritis patients and 15 to 20 healthy controls underwent TCRB deep sequencing. Patient and control groups had essentially identical median ages. The investigation overall reported the following: The largest CD8+ clone made up more than 20% of CD8+ cells in about an eighth of the 65 patients, and blood and synovial fluid shared several identical CD8+ TCRB sequences. The slight underrepresentation of TRBV07 in patients was not corrected for multiple comparisons. CD8+ T-cell clonality in rheumatoid arthritis patients was not significantly different from that in age-matched healthy controls. In patients, CD8+ clonality rose with age (Spearman r ~ 0.45), which was not the case in healthy controls. It was unknown which antigens the expanded CD8+ clones targeted, and their absence from virus-specific databases did not exclude viral specificity.

Flow cytometry confirmed the purity of CD4+ and CD8+ cells that had been isolated by positive magnetic bead selection on an AutoMACS. A TCR V beta antibody panel was used in flow cytometry to screen first for clonal expansions, which were then characterized by TCRB deep sequencing of sorted CD8+ fractions. Ficoll-Paque PLUS density gradient separation was used to isolate peripheral blood mononuclear cells. Using Nucleospin Tissue or Tissue XS kits, DNA was extracted from CD4-enriched, CD8-enriched or PBMC samples, with quantification by a Qubit 2.0 fluorometer. Concerning this clone: Its antigen is still unknown. Per-base quality was not reported, and no clone a single base away is much larger than it.

The CDR3 runs 16 residues from the cysteine to the phenylalanine. The entry retains the CDR3 DNA only, 48 bases that are in frame from base 1. At the junction V is shortened by 8 bases and J by 0 bases, with 16 bases in between. From a lookup of the germline V gene, CDR1 and CDR2 are SNHLY and FYNNEI. TCRB CDR3 sequencing used the immunoSEQ assay on genomic DNA. In the source study's methods: Published virus-specific TCRB sequences were compared with patient CD8+ clones larger than 1%, and only a few matches were found. The analyses included only productive TCRB rearrangements. Clonality was expressed as a Shannon entropy-based productive clonality index, with each clone defined by a unique TCRB CDR3 sequence. To calculate repertoire overlap between two samples, the template counts of each clone were considered relative to each sample's total templates. A correlation with a Spearman r of 0.6 to 0.65 was found between V-gene usage by flow cytometry and V-gene usage by TCRB sequencing. TCRdb limited this immuneACCESS table to in-frame rearrangements with V and J called. A share of clones is missing; checked studies link under half to unresolved V genes, and the rest is unexplained. That table is the source of V, J and clone size, and D and trimming were worked out from the DNA. The sample profile shows 15,000 to 20,000 clones; roughly 79% of them were found once. Roughly 19% of the sample rests with the top ten.

The sequenced sample consisted of CD8+ T cells sorted from blood. The receptor was isolated from an adult with rheumatoid arthritis. This sequence uses TRBV2 and TRBJ1-4; the D gene identity is not certain. The CDR3 reads as follows: CASRPGKGSTNEKLFF. The DNA sequence reads TGTGCCAGCCGACCGGGAAAGGGCTCAACTAATGAAAAACTGTTTTTT.